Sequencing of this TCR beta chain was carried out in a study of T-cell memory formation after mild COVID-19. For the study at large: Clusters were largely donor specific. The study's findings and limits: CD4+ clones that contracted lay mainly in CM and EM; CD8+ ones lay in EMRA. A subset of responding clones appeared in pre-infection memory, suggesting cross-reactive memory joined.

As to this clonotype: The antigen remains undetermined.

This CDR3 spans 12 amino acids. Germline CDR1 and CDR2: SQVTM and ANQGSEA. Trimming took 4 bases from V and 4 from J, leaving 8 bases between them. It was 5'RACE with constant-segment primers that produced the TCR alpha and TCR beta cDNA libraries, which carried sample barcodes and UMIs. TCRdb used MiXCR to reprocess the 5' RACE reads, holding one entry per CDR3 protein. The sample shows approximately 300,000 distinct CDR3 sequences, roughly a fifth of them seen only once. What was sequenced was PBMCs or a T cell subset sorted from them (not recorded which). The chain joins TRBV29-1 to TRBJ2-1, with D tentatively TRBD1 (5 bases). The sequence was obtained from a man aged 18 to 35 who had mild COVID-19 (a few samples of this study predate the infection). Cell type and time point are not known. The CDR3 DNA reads TGCAGCGTTGGGACACGGTACAATGAGCAGTTCTTC. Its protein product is CSVGTRYNEQFF.